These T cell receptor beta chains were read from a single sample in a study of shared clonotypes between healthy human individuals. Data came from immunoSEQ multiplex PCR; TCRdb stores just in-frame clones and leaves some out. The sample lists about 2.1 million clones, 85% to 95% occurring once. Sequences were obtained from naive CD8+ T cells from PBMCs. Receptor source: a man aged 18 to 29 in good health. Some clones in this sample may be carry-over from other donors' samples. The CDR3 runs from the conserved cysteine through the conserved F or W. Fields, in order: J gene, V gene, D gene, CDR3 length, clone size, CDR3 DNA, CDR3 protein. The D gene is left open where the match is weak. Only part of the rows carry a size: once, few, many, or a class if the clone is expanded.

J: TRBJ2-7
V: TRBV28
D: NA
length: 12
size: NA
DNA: TGTGCCAGCAGTTGGGGGGGGCCCGAGCAGTACTTC
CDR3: CASSWGGPEQYF

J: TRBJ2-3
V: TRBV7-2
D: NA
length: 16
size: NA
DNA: TGTGCCAGCAGCTCACCGCGCTGGGGCGACCCAGATACGCAGTATTTT
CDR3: CASSSPRWGDPDTQYF

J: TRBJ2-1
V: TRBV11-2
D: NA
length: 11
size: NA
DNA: TGTGCCAGCAGCCTATTGGGTGAGCAGTTCTTC
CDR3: CASSLLGEQFF

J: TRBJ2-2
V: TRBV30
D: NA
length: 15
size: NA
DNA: TGTGCCTGGAATCCTAGGGGACGGGCCACCGGGGAGCTGTTTTTT
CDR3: CAWNPRGRATGELFF

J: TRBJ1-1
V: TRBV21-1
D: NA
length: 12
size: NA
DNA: TGTGCCAGCAGCAAGGGGACAGGGTTTGCTTTCTTT
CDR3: CASSKGTGFAFF

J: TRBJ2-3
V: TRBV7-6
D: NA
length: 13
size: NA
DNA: TGTGCCAGCAGCTTAGGGGGGGTTAATACGCAGTATTTT
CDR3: CASSLGGVNTQYF

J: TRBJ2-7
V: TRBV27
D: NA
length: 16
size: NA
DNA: TGTGCCAGCAGTTTAGGTTTTCGGGGTCTCGACTACGAGCAGTACTTC
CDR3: CASSLGFRGLDYEQYF

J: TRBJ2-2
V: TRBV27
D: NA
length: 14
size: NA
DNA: TGTGCCAGCAGTAGAAACAAGAACACCGGGGAGCTGTTTTTT
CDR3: CASSRNKNTGELFF

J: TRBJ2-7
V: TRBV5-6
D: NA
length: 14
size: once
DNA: TGTGCCAGCAGTATGGGGTTGGAGGCGGGGGAGCAGTACTTC
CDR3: CASSMGLEAGEQYF

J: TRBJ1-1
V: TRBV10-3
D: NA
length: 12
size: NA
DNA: TGTGCCACTAGGACAGCCGGCACTGAAGCTTTCTTT
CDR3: CATRTAGTEAFF

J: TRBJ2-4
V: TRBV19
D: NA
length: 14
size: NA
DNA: TGTGCCAGTAGTATAGGGGCTGGGGAAAACATTCAGTACTTC
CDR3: CASSIGAGENIQYF

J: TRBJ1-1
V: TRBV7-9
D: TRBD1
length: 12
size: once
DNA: TGTGCCAGCAGCTTCTCACAGGGGGAAGCTTTCTTT
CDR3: CASSFSQGEAFF

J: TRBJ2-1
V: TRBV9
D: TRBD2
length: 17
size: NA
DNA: TGTGCCAGCAGCGTAGTGCTTAGGACTAGCTGGTACAATGAGCAGTTCTTC
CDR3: CASSVVLRTSWYNEQFF

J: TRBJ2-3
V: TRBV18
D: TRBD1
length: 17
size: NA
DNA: TGTGCCAGCTCACCGAGCAGGGGGCGCCGCGGCACAGATACGCAGTATTTT
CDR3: CASSPSRGRRGTDTQYF